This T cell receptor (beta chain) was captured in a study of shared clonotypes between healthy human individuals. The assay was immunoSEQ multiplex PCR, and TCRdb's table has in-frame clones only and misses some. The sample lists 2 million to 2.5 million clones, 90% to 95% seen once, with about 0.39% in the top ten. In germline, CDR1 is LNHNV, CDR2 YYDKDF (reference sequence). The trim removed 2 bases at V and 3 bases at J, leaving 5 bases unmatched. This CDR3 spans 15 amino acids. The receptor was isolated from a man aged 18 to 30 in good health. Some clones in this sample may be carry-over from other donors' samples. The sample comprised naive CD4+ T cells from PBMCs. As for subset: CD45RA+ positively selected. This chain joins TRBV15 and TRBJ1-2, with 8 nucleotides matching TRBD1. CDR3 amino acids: CATSRTYRGDYGYTF. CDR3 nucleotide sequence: TGTGCCACCAGCAGAACATACAGGGGGGACTATGGCTACACCTTC.